This T cell receptor (beta chain) was recovered during a study of cytotoxic CD8 clonotypes in ibrutinib-treated CLL. Notes on the study in general: Clonality increased at ibrutinib response, then returned toward baseline at progression. The times at which samples were taken varied between sustained-remission and progressing patients.

Sequencing used immunoSEQ multiplex PCR; TCRdb keeps in-frame clones, though not all of them. The sample consists of fewer than 12,000 clones, about 80% of them appearing once. Details on this clone: Its antigen remains unidentified.

Germline CDR1 SGHDT, CDR2 YYEEEE. V dropped 7 bases and J dropped 5 bases, with 19 bases sitting between them. The CDR3 is made up of 15 amino acids. Genomic DNA for TCR beta libraries, 2 to 2.5 micrograms, came from cryopreserved PBMCs. The clonotype was recovered from a human donor with chronic lymphocytic leukemia. The sample consisted of PBMCs, taken at disease progression, from a patient treated with ibrutinib. This rearrangement joins TRBV5-6 to TRBJ2-1; TRBD1 is a possible D gene (7 bases). The CDR3: CASFPQGGLNNEQFF. In DNA, the CDR3 is TGTGCCAGCTTCCCCCAGGGGGGCCTTAACAATGAGCAGTTCTTC.